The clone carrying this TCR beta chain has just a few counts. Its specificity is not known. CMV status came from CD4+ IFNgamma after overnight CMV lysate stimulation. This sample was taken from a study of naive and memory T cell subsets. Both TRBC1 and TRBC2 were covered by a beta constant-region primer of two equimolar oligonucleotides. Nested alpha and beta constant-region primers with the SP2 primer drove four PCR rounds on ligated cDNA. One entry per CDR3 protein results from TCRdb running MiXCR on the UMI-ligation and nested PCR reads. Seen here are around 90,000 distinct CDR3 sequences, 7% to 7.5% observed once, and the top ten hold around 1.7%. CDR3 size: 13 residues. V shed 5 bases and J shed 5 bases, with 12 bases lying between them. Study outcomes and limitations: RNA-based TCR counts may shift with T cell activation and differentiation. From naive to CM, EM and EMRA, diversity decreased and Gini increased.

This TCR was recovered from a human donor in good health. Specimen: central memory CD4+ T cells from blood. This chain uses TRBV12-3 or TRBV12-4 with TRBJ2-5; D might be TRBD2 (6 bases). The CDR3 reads CASSQTRLETQYF. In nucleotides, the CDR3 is TGTGCCAGCAGTCAGACTAGACTCGAGACCCAGTACTTC.